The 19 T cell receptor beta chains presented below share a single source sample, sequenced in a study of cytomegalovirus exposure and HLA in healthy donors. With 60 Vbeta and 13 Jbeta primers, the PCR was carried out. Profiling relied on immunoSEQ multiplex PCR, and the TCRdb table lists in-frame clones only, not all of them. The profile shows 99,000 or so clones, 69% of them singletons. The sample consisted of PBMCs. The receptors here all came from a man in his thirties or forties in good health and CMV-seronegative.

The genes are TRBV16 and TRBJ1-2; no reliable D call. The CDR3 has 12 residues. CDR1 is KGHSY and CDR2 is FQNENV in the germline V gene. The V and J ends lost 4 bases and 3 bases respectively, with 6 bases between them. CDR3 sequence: CASSRQDYGYTF. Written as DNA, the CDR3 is TGTGCCAGCAGCCGGCAGGACTATGGCTACACCTTC.

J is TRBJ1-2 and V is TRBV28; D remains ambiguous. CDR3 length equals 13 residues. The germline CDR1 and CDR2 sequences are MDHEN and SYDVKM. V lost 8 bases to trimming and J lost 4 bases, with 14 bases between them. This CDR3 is CASLPAERYGYTF. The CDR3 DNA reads TGTGCCAGCCTTCCCGCCGAGCGCTATGGCTACACCTTC.

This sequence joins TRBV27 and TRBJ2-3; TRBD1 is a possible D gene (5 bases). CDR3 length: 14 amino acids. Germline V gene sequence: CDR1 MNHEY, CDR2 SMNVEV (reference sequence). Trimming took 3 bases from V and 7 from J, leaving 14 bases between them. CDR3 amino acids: CASSLAAGINTQYF. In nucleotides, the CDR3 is TGTGCCAGCAGTTTGGCGGCAGGGATTAATACGCAGTATTTT.

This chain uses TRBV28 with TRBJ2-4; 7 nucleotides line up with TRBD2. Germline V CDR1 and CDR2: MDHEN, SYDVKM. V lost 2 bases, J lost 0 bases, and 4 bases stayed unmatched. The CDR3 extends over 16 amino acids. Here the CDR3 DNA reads TGTGCCAGCAGTTTAGCGGGACTACTAGCCAAAAACATTCAGTACTTC. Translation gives CASSLAGLLAKNIQYF.

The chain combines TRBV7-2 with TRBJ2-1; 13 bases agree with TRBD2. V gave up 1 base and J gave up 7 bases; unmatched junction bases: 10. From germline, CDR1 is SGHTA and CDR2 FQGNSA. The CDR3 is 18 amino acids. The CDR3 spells CASSLDGTSGRAWNEQFF. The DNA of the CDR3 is TGTGCCAGCAGCTTAGATGGCACTAGCGGGAGGGCCTGGAATGAGCAGTTCTTC. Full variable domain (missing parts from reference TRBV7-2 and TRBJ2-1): GAGVSQSPSNKVTEKGKDVELRCDPISGHTALYWYRQSLGQGLEFLIYFQGNSAPDKSGLPSDRFSAERTGGSVSTLTIQRTQQEDSAVYLCASSLDGTSGRAWNEQFFGPGTRLTVL.

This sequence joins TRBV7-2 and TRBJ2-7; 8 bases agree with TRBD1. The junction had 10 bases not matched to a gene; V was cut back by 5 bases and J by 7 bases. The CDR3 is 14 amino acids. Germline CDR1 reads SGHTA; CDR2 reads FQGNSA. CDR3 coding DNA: TGTGCCAGCAGCCCCTCGGGACAGGTCACAGAGCAGTACTTC. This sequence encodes CASSPSGQVTEQYF.

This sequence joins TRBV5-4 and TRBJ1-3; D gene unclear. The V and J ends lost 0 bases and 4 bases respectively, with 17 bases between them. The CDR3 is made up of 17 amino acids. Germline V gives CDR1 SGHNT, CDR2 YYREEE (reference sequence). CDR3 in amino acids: CASSLVSGLSFGNTIYF. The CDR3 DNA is TGTGCCAGCAGCTTGGTCTCAGGCCTTTCCTTCGGAAACACCATATATTTT.

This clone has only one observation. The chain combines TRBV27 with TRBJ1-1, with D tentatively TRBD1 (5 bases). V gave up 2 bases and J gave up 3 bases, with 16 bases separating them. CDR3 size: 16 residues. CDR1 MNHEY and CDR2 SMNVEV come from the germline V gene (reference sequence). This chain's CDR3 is CASSLRGGVGDTEAFF. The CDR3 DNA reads TGTGCCAGCAGTTTACGGGGCGGGGTTGGGGACACTGAAGCTTTCTTT.

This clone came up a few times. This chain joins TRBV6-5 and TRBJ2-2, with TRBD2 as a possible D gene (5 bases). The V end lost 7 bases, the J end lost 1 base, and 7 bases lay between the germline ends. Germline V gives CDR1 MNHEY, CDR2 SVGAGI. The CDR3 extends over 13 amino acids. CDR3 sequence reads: CASTRGNTGELFF. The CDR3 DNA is TGTGCCAGCACTCGGGGGAACACCGGGGAGCTGTTTTTT.

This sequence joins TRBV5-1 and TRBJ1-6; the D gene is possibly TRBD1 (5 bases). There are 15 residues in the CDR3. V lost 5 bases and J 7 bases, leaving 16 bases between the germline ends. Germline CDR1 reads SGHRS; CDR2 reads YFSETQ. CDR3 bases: TGCGCCAGCAGATGGACACCCGAGGAGAATTCACCCCTCCACTTT. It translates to CASRWTPEENSPLHF.

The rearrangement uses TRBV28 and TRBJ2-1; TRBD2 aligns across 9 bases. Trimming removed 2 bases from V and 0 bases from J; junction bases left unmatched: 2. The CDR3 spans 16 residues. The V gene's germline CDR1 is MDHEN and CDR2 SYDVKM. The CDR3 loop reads CASSLAGGSSYNEQFF. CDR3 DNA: TGTGCCAGCAGTTTAGCGGGAGGGAGCTCCTACAATGAGCAGTTCTTC.

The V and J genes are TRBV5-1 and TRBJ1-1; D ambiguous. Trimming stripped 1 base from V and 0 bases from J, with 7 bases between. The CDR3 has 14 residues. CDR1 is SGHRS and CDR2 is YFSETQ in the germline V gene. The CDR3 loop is CASSLNSMNTEAFF. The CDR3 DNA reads TGCGCCAGCAGCTTGAACAGCATGAACACTGAAGCTTTCTTT.

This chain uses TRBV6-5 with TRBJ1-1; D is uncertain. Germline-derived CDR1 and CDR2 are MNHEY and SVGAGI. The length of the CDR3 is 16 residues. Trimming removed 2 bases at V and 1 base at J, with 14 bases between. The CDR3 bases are TGTGCCAGCAGTTACAACCCTATTAGTGAGAACACTGAAGCTTTCTTT. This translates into CASSYNPISENTEAFF.

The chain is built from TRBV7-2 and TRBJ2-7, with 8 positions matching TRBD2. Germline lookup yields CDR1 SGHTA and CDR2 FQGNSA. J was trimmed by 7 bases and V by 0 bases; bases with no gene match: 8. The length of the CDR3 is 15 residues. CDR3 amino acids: CASSLALLGREEQYF. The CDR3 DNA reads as TGTGCCAGCAGCTTAGCGCTTCTCGGGAGGGAAGAGCAGTACTTC.

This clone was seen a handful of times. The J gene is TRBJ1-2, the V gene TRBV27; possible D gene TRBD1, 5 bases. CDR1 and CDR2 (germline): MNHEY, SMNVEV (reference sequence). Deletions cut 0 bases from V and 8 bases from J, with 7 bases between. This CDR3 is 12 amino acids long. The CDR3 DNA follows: TGTGCCAGCAGTTTATCAGGGGTCGGCTACACCTTC. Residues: CASSLSGVGYTF.

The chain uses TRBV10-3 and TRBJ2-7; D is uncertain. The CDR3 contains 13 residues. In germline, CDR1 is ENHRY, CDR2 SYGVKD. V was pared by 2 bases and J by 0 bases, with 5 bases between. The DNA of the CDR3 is TGTGCCATCAGTGAGGTCAACTCCTACGAGCAGTACTTC. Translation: CAISEVNSYEQYF.

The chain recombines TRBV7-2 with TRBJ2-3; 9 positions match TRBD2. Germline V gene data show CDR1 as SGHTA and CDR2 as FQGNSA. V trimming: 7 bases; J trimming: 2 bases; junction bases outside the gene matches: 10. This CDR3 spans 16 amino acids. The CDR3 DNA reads TGTGCCAGCATCCAAGGTCTAGCGGGAACCACAGATACGCAGTATTTT. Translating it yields CASIQGLAGTTDTQYF.

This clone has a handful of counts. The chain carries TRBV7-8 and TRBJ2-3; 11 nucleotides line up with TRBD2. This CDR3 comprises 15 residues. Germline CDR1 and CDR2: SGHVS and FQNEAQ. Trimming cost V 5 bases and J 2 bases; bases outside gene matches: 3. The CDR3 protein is CASSRTSGYTDTQYF. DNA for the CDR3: TGTGCCAGCAGCCGGACTAGCGGGTACACAGATACGCAGTATTTT. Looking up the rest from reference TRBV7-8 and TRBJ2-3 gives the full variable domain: GAGVSQSPRYKVAKRGQDVALRCDPISGHVSLFWYQQALGQGPEFLTYFQNEAQLDKSGLPSDRFFAERPEGSVSTLKIQRTQQEDSAVYLCASSRTSGYTDTQYFGPGTRLTVL.

The CDR3 region is CASSVGQGYTDTQYF. The DNA for the CDR3 is TGTGCCAGCAGCGTAGGACAGGGTTACACAGATACGCAGTATTTT. The chain couples TRBV9 to TRBJ2-3, with 7 bases identical to TRBD1. The CDR3 is made up of 15 amino acids. Germline V CDR1 and CDR2: SGDLS, YYNGEE. The ends lost 0 bases at V and 2 bases at J; junction bases unmatched: 3.